This TCR beta chain was sequenced for a study of T cells in Graves' hyperthyroidism and ophthalmopathy. CDR3 size: 14 residues. Trimming took off 1 base at V and 7 bases at J, with 11 bases between the two ends. What was amplified from RNA transcripts were TCR beta CDR3 regions. HTBI primers were used for first-round RT-PCR of the TCR CDR3. TCRdb re-analysed the multiplex PCR reads in MiXCR, keeping a single row per CDR3 protein. This sample carries approximately 600,000 distinct CDR3 sequences, less than 25% of them seen once, and the ten largest clones take under 35%. The TCR originated in a man aged 25 to 40 with Graves' ophthalmopathy. The sample comprised blood. The chain links TRBV12-3 or TRBV12-4 to TRBJ2-1; maybe TRBD1 (5 bases). CDR3 region: CASSLGQWVNEQFF. The CDR3 DNA sequence: TGTGCCAGCAGTTTAGGACAGTGGGTTAATGAGCAGTTCTTC.